One TCR beta chain is described in this entry. What it binds is unknown. The sample originates from a study of cytomegalovirus exposure and HLA in healthy donors. Whole-study context: In a later analysis, it was reported that the approximately 120 validation repertoires had been produced on the same platform as the 600 to 850 repertoires belonging to the first cohort. Study observations and caveats: A classifier reportedly called cytomegalovirus status with high sensitivity and specificity.

This table comes from immunoSEQ multiplex PCR, and its TCRdb copy is limited to in-frame clones, with some not included. The sample comprises about 310,000 clones, around 90% of which are singletons, and more than 0.95% rests with the top ten. This receptor was obtained from a man aged 25 to 45 in good health and CMV-seronegative. The sequenced sample was PBMCs.

The CDR3 here is CASSQDVWAVNSPLHF. Here the CDR3 DNA reads TGCGCCAGCAGCCAAGACGTGTGGGCCGTAAATTCACCCCTCCACTTT. The rearrangement joins TRBV4-3 to TRBJ1-6; D ambiguous. Germline V gives CDR1 LGHNA, CDR2 YSLEER. The germline V and J ends were trimmed by 0 bases and 7 bases, with 13 bases remaining between them. The CDR3 consists of 16 residues.